This TCR beta chain appears in the sequencing data of a study of blood T cell repertoires in COVID-19. The wider study: COVID-19 samples from acute and convalescent phases originated in the United States, Italy and Spain. Sample material is recorded as cDNA or gDNA derived from T cells, B-cell-depleted T cells, or PBMCs.

CDR1 KGHSH and CDR2 LQKENI come from the germline V gene. The CDR3 totals 13 residues. V was shortened by 3 bases and J by 6 bases, with 12 bases between the two germline ends. Source study methods: Cell counts per sample came from amplifying reference gene primers. Assay used: immunoSEQ multiplex PCR; TCRdb lists only in-frame clones, some missing. The D gene and trimming were derived from the DNA, and the V and J assignments and clone size from that table. The data show fewer than 200,000 clones, more than 75% seen once. The sequence was collected from a woman between 65 and 79 years old with acute or convalescent COVID-19. The chain uses TRBV18 and TRBJ2-7; a weak D match, TRBD1 (5 bases). The sequencing input was peripheral blood. The CDR3 DNA reads as TGTGCCAGCTCACCGGAGACAGCAGGCGAGCAGTACTTC. As protein: CASSPETAGEQYF.